A selection of T cell receptor beta chains follows, all from one sample in a study of T cell repertoires in cytomegalovirus infection. TCRdb itself ran the reads through MiXCR, one entry per CDR3 protein. Of 650,000 to 900,000 distinct CDR3 sequences listed, roughly 33% are singletons. These receptors have no identified antigens. The sample consisted of cultured CD8+ T cells from PBMCs, taken from culture after CMV antigen stimulation. The receptors derive from a human donor in good health (CMV status not recorded). Some clones in this sample may be carry-over from other donors' samples. The CDR3 runs from the conserved cysteine through the conserved F or W. D genes are given only for firm matches. Expanded clones are given a class, and other clones once, few, many or no size at all.

J gene,D gene,clone size,V gene,CDR3 DNA,CDR3 protein
TRBJ2-2,NA,many,TRBV7-8,TGTGCCAGCAGCGGTGGGGCAGGGGTTGGTCGAGAGCTGTTTTTT,CASSGGAGVGRELFF
TRBJ2-7,TRBD1,NA,TRBV7-9,TGTGCCAGCAACTCACAGGGGGCGTACGAGCAGTACTTC,CASNSQGAYEQYF
TRBJ2-1,TRBD2,NA,TRBV2,TGTGCCAGCAGGATGTTAGCGGGCGAATACAATGAGCAGTTCTTC,CASRMLAGEYNEQFF
TRBJ1-2,NA,many,TRBV7-8,TGTGCCAGCAGCTTAGCCCTGGGTGGATCCTGGGGTCCTAACTATGGCTACACCTTC,CASSLALGGSWGPNYGYTF
TRBJ1-2,NA,few,TRBV7-8,TGTGCCAGCAGCCAAAAGGCGGGAAATGGCTACACCTTC,CASSQKAGNGYTF
TRBJ2-1,NA,NA,TRBV4-1,TGCGCCAGCAGCCAAGTCGGAGGGGGGGCATACAATGAGCAGTTCTTC,CASSQVGGGAYNEQFF
TRBJ1-5,NA,NA,TRBV28,TGTGCCAGCGGGTTGATGGTGAGCAATCAGCCCCAGCATTTT,CASGLMVSNQPQHF
TRBJ2-1,NA,few,TRBV3-1,TGTGCCAGCAGCCAAGTCCTGGTGAGCTCCTACAATGAGCAGTTCTTC,CASSQVLVSSYNEQFF
TRBJ2-3,TRBD2,few,TRBV15,TGTGCCACCAGCTTAGCGGGTCTCACAGATACGCAGTATTTT,CATSLAGLTDTQYF
TRBJ1-1,NA,few,TRBV14,TGTGCCAGCAGCCAAGACGTGCGGTTTCGGACTGAAGCTTTCTTT,CASSQDVRFRTEAFF
TRBJ2-7,NA,NA,TRBV7-6,TGTGCCAGCAGCACCCGGGCAGGGGAAGAGCAGTACTTC,CASSTRAGEEQYF
TRBJ1-1,TRBD1,NA,TRBV7-2,TGTGCCAGCAGCTTAGCCTTGGGACAGGAGAACACTGAAGCTTTCTTT,CASSLALGQENTEAFF
TRBJ2-3,TRBD2,NA,TRBV27,TGTGCCAGCAGTCCTGGGACTAGCGAGGCAGATACGCAGTATTTT,CASSPGTSEADTQYF
TRBJ2-5,TRBD2,NA,TRBV6-6,TGTGCCAGCAGTACCTGGACTAGCGGGGGGGATCAAGAGACCCAGTACTTC,CASSTWTSGGDQETQYF
TRBJ2-2,NA,NA,TRBV29-1,TGCAGCGTTGATCGGGGGTACTGGCTAGCTGGGGGAAGCACCGGGGAGCTGTTTTTT,CSVDRGYWLAGGSTGELFF
TRBJ2-1,NA,NA,TRBV12-3/TRBV12-4,TGTGCCAGCACTACCCCCGGTCAGGTGCAGTTCTTC,CASTTPGQVQFF
TRBJ2-7,NA,NA,TRBV9,TGTGCCAGCAGCGCAAAACTAGACAACTACGAGCAGTACTTC,CASSAKLDNYEQYF
TRBJ1-6,NA,few,TRBV5-4,TGTGCCAGCAGCGGGGGGGAGGTTAATTCACCCCTCCACTTT,CASSGGEVNSPLHF
TRBJ1-5,NA,NA,TRBV6-6,TGTGCCAGCAAGGAGACAGCAATTAGCAATCAGCCCCAGCATTTT,CASKETAISNQPQHF
TRBJ2-5,TRBD2,NA,TRBV11-1,TGTGCCAGCAGCTTACAGCGTCCTAGCGGGGGGGAAGAGACCCAGTACTTC,CASSLQRPSGGEETQYF
TRBJ1-1,NA,NA,TRBV7-9,TGTGCCAGCAGCCATGGGACTCGAGGAAGCAACACTGAAGCTTTCTTT,CASSHGTRGSNTEAFF
TRBJ1-2,NA,NA,TRBV27,TGTGCCAGCAGTTTCGGGGAATGGGACCGCTACACCTTC,CASSFGEWDRYTF
TRBJ2-1,NA,many,TRBV4-3,TGCGCCAGCAGCCAAGATGGTGCGGGGTGGTCCTACAATGAGCAGTTCTTC,CASSQDGAGWSYNEQFF
TRBJ2-7,NA,NA,TRBV7-9,TGTGCCAGCAGCCGAACAGTATCCTACGAGCAGTACTTC,CASSRTVSYEQYF
TRBJ2-7,NA,NA,TRBV12-3/TRBV12-4,TGTGCCAGCAGCCCCCCCTTGGGACACCAAATGGTGCAGTACTTC,CASSPPLGHQMVQYF
TRBJ2-1,NA,NA,TRBV7-9,TGTGCCAGCAGCTTCTGGGGTGTAAACAATGAGCAGTTCTTC,CASSFWGVNNEQFF
TRBJ2-7,TRBD1,few,TRBV15,TGTGCCACCAGCAGACGGACAGGGAACTACGAGCAGTACTTC,CATSRRTGNYEQYF
TRBJ1-1,NA,NA,TRBV7-6,TGTGCCAGCGGCCCGACCTCAGTGAACACTGAAGCTTTCTTT,CASGPTSVNTEAFF